This TCR beta chain emerged from a study of cytomegalovirus exposure and HLA in healthy donors. The wider study: Earlier, 117 million unique TCR beta sequences were recovered from roughly 180 million T cells by an analysis.

The V gene lost 3 bases and the J gene lost 0 bases, with 12 bases spanning the gap. The CDR3 loop spans 15 amino acids. CDR1 KGHSH and CDR2 LQKENI come from the germline V gene. The PCR used 60 Vbeta and 13 Jbeta primers. Assay used: immunoSEQ multiplex PCR; TCRdb lists only in-frame clones, some missing. This sample yields some 150,000 clones, of which 76% are seen a single time; under 2% belongs to the top ten. The chain joins TRBV18 to TRBJ2-7, with a tentative D call TRBD1 (6 bases). Sequencing input: PBMCs. The origin of this receptor is a female donor in good health and CMV-seropositive. The CDR3, as DNA: TGTGCCAGCTCACCTATGGGGACACACTCCTACGAGCAGTACTTC. This translates into CASSPMGTHSYEQYF.